The 22 T cell receptor beta chains given below trace back to one sample, sequenced in a study of CD8 T cells in ankylosing spondylitis. No cognate antigen is known for these TCRs. TCRdb reprocessed the 5' RACE reads via MiXCR and lists one record per CDR3 protein. The sample carries about 420,000 distinct CDR3 sequences, about a fifth recorded once. Findings and limits, study-wide: For ankylosing spondylitis blood, a TCR beta motif of roughly 8 highly homologous variants appeared characteristic.

The sequenced sample was blood, either unsorted or a sorted T cell fraction (not recorded which). Receptors were obtained from a male donor with ankylosing spondylitis.

V is TRBV28 and J is TRBJ2-5; D not certain. This CDR3 is built from 14 residues. V was shortened by 0 bases and J by 0 bases, with 5 bases between the two germline ends. The germline V gene encodes CDR1 MDHEN and CDR2 SYDVKM. The CDR3 is CASSLWADQETQYF. For the CDR3, the DNA is TGTGCCAGCAGTTTATGGGCAGACCAAGAGACCCAGTACTTC.

The sample holds many counts of this clonotype. The genes are TRBV29-1 and TRBJ2-3; D possibly corresponds to TRBD2 (5 bases). The CDR3 totals 14 residues. Germline CDR1 SQVTM, CDR2 ANQGSEA. Trimming removed 2 bases at V and 4 bases at J, with 13 bases between. CDR3 sequence reads: CSVEPSQGADTQYF. DNA for the CDR3: TGCAGCGTTGAACCTAGCCAAGGTGCAGATACGCAGTATTTT.

The chain uses TRBV20-1 and TRBJ2-7; the D is unclear. Germline V gives CDR1 DFQATT, CDR2 SNEGSKA (reference sequence). V was trimmed by 5 bases and J by 6 bases, leaving 20 bases between them. This CDR3 contains 14 residues. This chain's CDR3 is CSADRHPTKAEQYF. The CDR3 DNA reads TGCAGTGCTGACCGACACCCGACAAAGGCCGAGCAGTACTTC.

In this sample, this clonotype turned up once. V gene TRBV7-8 combines with J gene TRBJ2-3, with D hard to call. Germline CDR1 is SGHVS and CDR2 is FQNEAQ. The length of the CDR3 is 16 residues. Trimming stripped 1 base from V and 1 base from J, with 12 bases between. The CDR3 DNA sequence: TGTGCCAGCAGCTTAGGGGCGCACCGTGGCACAGATACGCAGTATTTT. Translating gives CASSLGAHRGTDTQYF.

The chain uses TRBV24-1 and TRBJ2-1; 12 nucleotides agree with TRBD2. The CDR3 length is 15 residues. The germline V gene has CDR1 KGHDR and CDR2 SFDVKD. V shed 7 bases and J 7 bases; nucleotides not matched to a gene: 7. CDR3 coding DNA: TGTGCCACCAGCCCCCGGCTAGCGGGAGGGAATGAGCAGTTCTTC. The encoded protein is CATSPRLAGGNEQFF.

This chain uses TRBV25-1 with TRBJ2-7, with TRBD1 identical over 7 bases. Germline CDR1 reads MGHDK; CDR2 reads SYGVNS. V lost 4 bases and J lost 3; bases outside the gene matches: 6. The CDR3 consists of 14 residues. Here the CDR3 reads CASSARAGGYEQYF. As DNA, the CDR3 is TGTGCCAGCAGTGCTAGGGCAGGGGGCTACGAGCAGTACTTC.

The chain uses TRBV29-1 and TRBJ1-1; D uncertain. Germline V gene sequence: CDR1 SQVTM, CDR2 ANQGSEA. The V gene lost 3 bases and the J gene lost 0 bases, with 8 bases spanning the gap. The CDR3 spans 13 residues. DNA of the CDR3: TGCAGCGTTGACGAGACATTGAACACTGAAGCTTTCTTT. As protein: CSVDETLNTEAFF.

V usage is TRBV7-8 and J usage is TRBJ2-7, with a weak D call TRBD2 (5 bases). The germline V gene encodes CDR1 SGHVS and CDR2 FQNEAQ. CDR3 length equals 14 residues. V lost 1 base and J lost 3, with 10 bases in between. The CDR3 nucleotides read TGTGCCAGCAGCTTAGGTTACGGGAACTACGAGCAGTACTTC. Its protein product is CASSLGYGNYEQYF.

The chain uses TRBV5-1 and TRBJ2-3, with 9 nucleotides matching TRBD1. Germline V lookup: CDR1 SGHRS, CDR2 YFSETQ. The CDR3 is 15 amino acids. Losses at the gene ends were 2 bases for V and 4 bases for J; bases not matched to a gene: 5. CDR3: CASSLPGTGPDTQYF. CDR3 DNA sequence: TGCGCCAGCAGCTTACCCGGGACAGGGCCAGATACGCAGTATTTT.

The sample holds a few counts of this clonotype. This chain connects TRBV15 to TRBJ2-1; D call uncertain. The CDR3 has 13 amino acids. V lost 3 bases, J lost 6 bases, and 9 bases lay in between. Germline CDR1 reads LNHNV; CDR2 reads YYDKDF (reference sequence). The CDR3 nucleotides are TGTGCCACCAGCAGCATGGCAGTCAATGAGCAGTTCTTC. This gives the protein CATSSMAVNEQFF.

The table lists this clonotype with a few counts. The rearrangement uses TRBV5-1 and TRBJ1-5; TRBD1 matches at 7 bases. V shed 4 bases, J shed 7 bases, and the junction held 8 bases outside the gene matches. The CDR3 totals 14 residues. Germline-derived CDR1 and CDR2 are SGHRS and YFSETQ. The CDR3 protein is CASSITGEAQPQHF. CDR3 DNA sequence: TGCGCCAGCAGCATAACAGGGGAGGCACAGCCCCAGCATTTT.

This clonotype was detected only a few times. The V gene is TRBV5-1, the J gene TRBJ1-4, with no clear D. V was pared by 4 bases and J by 4 bases, with 11 bases between. This CDR3 comprises 14 residues. In germline, CDR1 is SGHRS, CDR2 YFSETQ. The CDR3 is CASSHGLRNEKLFF. The CDR3 DNA follows: TGCGCCAGCAGCCATGGCCTACGTAATGAAAAACTGTTTTTT.

V usage is TRBV6-2 or TRBV6-3 and J usage is TRBJ1-1, with D maybe TRBD1 (6 bases). V lost 8 bases to trimming and J lost 4 bases, with 14 bases between them. In germline, CDR1 is MNHEY, CDR2 SVGEGT. This CDR3 is built from 13 residues. In nucleotides, the CDR3 is TGTGCCAGCGACGGCACAGGGCGCACTGAAGCTTTCTTT. Its translation is CASDGTGRTEAFF.

The chain carries TRBV10-3 and TRBJ1-2; TRBD1 is a possible D gene (5 bases). V gave up 10 bases and J gave up 6 bases, with 21 bases separating them. The CDR3 is 14 residues long. CDR1 ENHRY and CDR2 SYGVKD come from the germline V gene. CDR3 in amino acids: CASTRDLLADGYTF. Here the CDR3 DNA reads TGTGCCAGCACGCGGGACCTCCTGGCGGATGGCTACACCTTC.

V is TRBV12-3 or TRBV12-4 and J is TRBJ2-3, with D possibly matching TRBD1 (7 bases). The CDR3 runs to 18 residues. V was clipped by 6 bases and J by 4 bases, with 26 bases between them. CDR3 bases: TGTGCCAGCAGCCCGGGACAGTTTCGTGCGGGGTCGCCAGATACGCAGTATTTT. It codes for CASSPGQFRAGSPDTQYF.

This clonotype was recorded at least ten times. This chain links TRBV7-9 with TRBJ1-1, with D maybe TRBD1 (5 bases). The germline V gene has CDR1 SEHNR and CDR2 FQNEAQ (reference sequence). V was cut by 6 bases and J by 5 bases, with 7 bases left in between. The CDR3 contains 11 residues. CDR3: CASSGGTEAFF. The DNA of the CDR3 is TGTGCCAGCAGTGGGGGGACTGAAGCTTTCTTT. The variable domain in full, completed from reference TRBV7-9 and TRBJ1-1, reads DTGVSQNPRHKITKRGQNVTFRCDPISEHNRLYWYRQTLGQGPEFLTYFQNEAQLEKSRLLSDRFSAERPKGSFSTLEIQRTEQGDSAMYLCASSGGTEAFFGQGTRLTVV.

This clonotype was seen a handful of times. This sequence joins TRBV27 and TRBJ2-1; either TRBD1 or TRBD2 may fit D (7 bases each). Per the germline V gene, CDR1 is MNHEY and CDR2 is SMNVEV (reference sequence). Trimming took 5 bases from V and 7 from J, leaving 21 bases between them. The CDR3 totals 16 residues. The chain's CDR3 is CASSPYGRQGGNEQFF. CDR3 nucleotide sequence: TGTGCCAGCAGTCCTTACGGCCGACAGGGAGGGAATGAGCAGTTCTTC.

This chain uses TRBV6-1 with TRBJ1-5; 8 bases align to TRBD1. Germline lookup yields CDR1 MNHNS and CDR2 SASEGT. V lost 5 bases, J lost 6 bases, and 6 bases stayed unmatched. This CDR3 comprises 14 residues. CDR3 bases: TGTGCCAGCAGTCGACAGGGGATCCCTCAGCCCCAGCATTTT. Its protein is CASSRQGIPQPQHF.

CDR3 residues: CSARRWDNQPQHF. The CDR3 DNA follows: TGCAGTGCTAGAAGGTGGGACAATCAGCCCCAGCATTTT. The rearrangement joins TRBV20-1 to TRBJ1-5; D not resolved. The ends were cut back, 2 bases at V and 3 bases at J, with 8 bases in the middle. There are 13 residues in the CDR3. CDR1 is DFQATT and CDR2 is SNEGSKA in the germline V gene (reference sequence).

V gene TRBV6-1 combines with J gene TRBJ2-1; D might be TRBD2 (5 bases). Trimming cost V 5 bases and J 13 bases, with 15 bases left between them. Germline CDR1 reads MNHNS; CDR2 reads SASEGT. The CDR3 spans 12 residues. The DNA of the CDR3 is TGTGCCAGCAGTAGGACTCTCACCACCCAGTTCTTC. This gives the protein CASSRTLTTQFF.

V is TRBV5-1 and J is TRBJ1-4; D gene unclear. The CDR3 loop spans 15 amino acids. Germline V gives CDR1 SGHRS, CDR2 YFSETQ. The V end lost 2 bases, the J end lost 5 bases, and 13 bases lay between the germline ends. The CDR3 region has the DNA TGCGCCAGCAGCTTTTCCGACGGGCAAAATGAAAAACTGTTTTTT. Protein sequence: CASSFSDGQNEKLFF. Full variable domain (outside the CDR3, taken from reference TRBV5-1 and TRBJ1-4): KAGVTQTPRYLIKTRGQQVTLSCSPISGHRSVSWYQQTPGQGLQFLFEYFSETQRNKGNFPGRFSGRQFSNSRSEMNVSTLELGDSALYLCASSFSDGQNEKLFFGSGTQLSVL.

This clonotype was counted a few times. The genes are TRBV30 and TRBJ2-3; D unresolved. The CDR3 consists of 14 residues. CDR1 and CDR2 from the germline V gene are GTSNPN and SVGIG (reference sequence). The germline V and J ends were trimmed by 1 base and 4 bases, with 12 bases remaining between them. The CDR3 bases are TGTGCCTGGAGTGAGGGTTACGAGGCAGATACGCAGTATTTT. Amino acids: CAWSEGYEADTQYF.